This T cell receptor beta chain was identified during a study of blood T cell repertoires in COVID-19. About the research overall: Sample material is recorded as cDNA or gDNA derived from T cells, B-cell-depleted T cells, or PBMCs.

The repertoire was sequenced with immunoSEQ multiplex PCR; TCRdb's copy has only in-frame clones and lacks some. This sample has 330,000 or so clones, with about nine tenths found just once. Patients of the Seattle cohort, enrolled during active infection, were followed longitudinally. Only a few counts were recorded for this clone. This clonotype was obtained from a man younger than 45 with COVID-19, enrolled during active disease. The material sequenced was peripheral blood.

The CDR3 coding sequence is TGTGCCAGCAGGGAAGTTGGACGTACCGGGACAGGGGTCGGCAATCAGCCCCAGCATTTT. Its protein product is CASREVGRTGTGVGNQPQHF. The chain combines TRBV28 with TRBJ1-5, with 10 nucleotides matching TRBD1. Germline lookup yields CDR1 MDHEN and CDR2 SYDVKM. Trimming removed 6 bases from V and 2 bases from J; junction bases left unmatched: 19. The CDR3 covers 20 residues.